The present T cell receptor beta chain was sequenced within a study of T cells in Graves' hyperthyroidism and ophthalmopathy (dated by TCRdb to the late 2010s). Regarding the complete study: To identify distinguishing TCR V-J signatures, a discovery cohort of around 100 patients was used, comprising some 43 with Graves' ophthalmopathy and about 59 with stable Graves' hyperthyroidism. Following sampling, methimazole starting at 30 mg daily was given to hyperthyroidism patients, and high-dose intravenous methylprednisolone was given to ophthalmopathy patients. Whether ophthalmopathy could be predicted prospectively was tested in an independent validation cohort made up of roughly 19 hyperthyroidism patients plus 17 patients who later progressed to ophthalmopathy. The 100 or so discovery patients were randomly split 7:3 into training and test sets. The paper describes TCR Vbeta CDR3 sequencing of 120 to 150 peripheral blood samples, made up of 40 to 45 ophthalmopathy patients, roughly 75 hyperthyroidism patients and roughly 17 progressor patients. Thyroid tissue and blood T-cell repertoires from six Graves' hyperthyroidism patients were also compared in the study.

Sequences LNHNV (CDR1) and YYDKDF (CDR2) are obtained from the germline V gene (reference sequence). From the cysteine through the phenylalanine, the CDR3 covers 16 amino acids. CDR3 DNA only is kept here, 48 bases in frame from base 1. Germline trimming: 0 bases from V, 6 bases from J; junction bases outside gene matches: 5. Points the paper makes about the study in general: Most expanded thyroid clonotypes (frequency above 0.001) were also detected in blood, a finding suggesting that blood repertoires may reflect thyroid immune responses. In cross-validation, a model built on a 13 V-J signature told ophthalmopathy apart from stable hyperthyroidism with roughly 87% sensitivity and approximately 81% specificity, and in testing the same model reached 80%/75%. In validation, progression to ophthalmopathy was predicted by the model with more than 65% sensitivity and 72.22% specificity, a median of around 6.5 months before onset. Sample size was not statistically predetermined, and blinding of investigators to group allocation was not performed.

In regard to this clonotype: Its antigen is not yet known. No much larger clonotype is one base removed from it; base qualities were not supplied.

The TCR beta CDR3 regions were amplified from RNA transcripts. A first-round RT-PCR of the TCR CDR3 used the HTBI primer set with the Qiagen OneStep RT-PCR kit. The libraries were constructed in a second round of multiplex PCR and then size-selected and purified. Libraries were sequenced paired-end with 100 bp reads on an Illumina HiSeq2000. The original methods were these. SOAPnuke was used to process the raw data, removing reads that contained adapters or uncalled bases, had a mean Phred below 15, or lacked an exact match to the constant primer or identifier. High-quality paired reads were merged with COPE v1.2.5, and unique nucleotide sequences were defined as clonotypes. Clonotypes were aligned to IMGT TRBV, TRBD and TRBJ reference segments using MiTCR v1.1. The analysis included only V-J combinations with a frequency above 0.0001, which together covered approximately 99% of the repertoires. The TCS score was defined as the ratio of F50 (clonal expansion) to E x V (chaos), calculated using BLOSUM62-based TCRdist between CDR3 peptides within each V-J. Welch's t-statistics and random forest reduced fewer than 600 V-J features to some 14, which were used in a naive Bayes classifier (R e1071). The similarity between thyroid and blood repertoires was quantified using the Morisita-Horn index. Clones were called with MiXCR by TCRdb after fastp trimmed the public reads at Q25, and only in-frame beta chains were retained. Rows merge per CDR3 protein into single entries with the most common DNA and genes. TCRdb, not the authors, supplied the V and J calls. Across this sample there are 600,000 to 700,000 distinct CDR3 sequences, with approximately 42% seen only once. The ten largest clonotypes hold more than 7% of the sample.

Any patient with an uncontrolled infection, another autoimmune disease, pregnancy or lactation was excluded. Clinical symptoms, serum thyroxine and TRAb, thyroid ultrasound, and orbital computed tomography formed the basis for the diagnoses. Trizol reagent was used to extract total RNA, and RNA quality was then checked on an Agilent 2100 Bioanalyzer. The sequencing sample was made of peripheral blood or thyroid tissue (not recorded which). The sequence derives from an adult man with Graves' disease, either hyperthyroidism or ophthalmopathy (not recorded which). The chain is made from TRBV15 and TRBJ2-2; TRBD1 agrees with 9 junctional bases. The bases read TGTGCCACCAGCAGAGAGGGACAGGGATTGTCCGGGGAGCTGTTTTTT. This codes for CATSREGQGLSGELFF.